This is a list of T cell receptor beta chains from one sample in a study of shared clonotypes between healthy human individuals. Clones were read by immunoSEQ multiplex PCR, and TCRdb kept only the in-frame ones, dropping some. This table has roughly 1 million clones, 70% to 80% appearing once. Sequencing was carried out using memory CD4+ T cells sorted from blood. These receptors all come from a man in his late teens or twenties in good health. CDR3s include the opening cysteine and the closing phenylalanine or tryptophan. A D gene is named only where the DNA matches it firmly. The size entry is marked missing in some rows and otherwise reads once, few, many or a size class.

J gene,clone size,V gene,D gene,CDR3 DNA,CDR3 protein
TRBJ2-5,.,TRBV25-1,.,TGTGCCAGAGCCGAACCGGGAGAGACCCAGTACTTC,CARAEPGETQYF
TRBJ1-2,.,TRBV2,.,TGTGCCAGCAGTGAGAGGGGAGAGGGCTATGGCTACACCTTC,CASSERGEGYGYTF
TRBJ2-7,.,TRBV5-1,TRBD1,TGCGCCAGCAGCTCCTCACAGGGGAACTACGAGCAGTACTTC,CASSSSQGNYEQYF
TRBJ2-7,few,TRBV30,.,TGTGCCTGGAGTTCAGGGACCTACGAGCAGTACTTC,CAWSSGTYEQYF
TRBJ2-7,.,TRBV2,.,TGTGCCAGCAGGAACACTTACCTCTCCTACGAGCAGTACTTC,CASRNTYLSYEQYF
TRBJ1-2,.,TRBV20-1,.,TGCAGAGCGGGAATCGACTATGGCTACACCTTC,CRAGIDYGYTF
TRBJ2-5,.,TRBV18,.,TGTGCCAGCTCTCTCGATAGTAGGGCCGAGACCCAGTACTTC,CASSLDSRAETQYF
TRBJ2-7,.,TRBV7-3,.,TGTGCCAGCAGCCAAATATCGGGGGACGAGCAGTACTTC,CASSQISGDEQYF
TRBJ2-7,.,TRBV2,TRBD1,TGTGCCAGCAGTGTCGAGACAGGGGGCTCATACGAGCAGTACTTC,CASSVETGGSYEQYF
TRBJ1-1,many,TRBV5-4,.,TGTGCCAGCAGCCGCGAGGCAGGGCTCACTGAAGCTTTCTTT,CASSREAGLTEAFF
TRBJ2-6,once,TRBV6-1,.,TGTGCCAGCAGGAGGGACCTCTCTGGGGCCAACGTCCTGACTTTC,CASRRDLSGANVLTF
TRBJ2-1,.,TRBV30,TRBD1,TGTGCCTGGAGACCAAAGGGGACAGGGGGGTTCTTC,CAWRPKGTGGFF
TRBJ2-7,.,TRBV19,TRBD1,TGTGCCAGTGCTCGGGACAGGTACGAGCAGTACTTC,CASARDRYEQYF
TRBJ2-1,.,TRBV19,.,TGTGCCAGTAGTCCTCAAGCGGCGCAACCCTACAATGAGCAGTTCTTC,CASSPQAAQPYNEQFF
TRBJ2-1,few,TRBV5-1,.,TGCGCCAGCAGCTTGGTGCCCGGTGCCAATGAGCAGTTCTTC,CASSLVPGANEQFF
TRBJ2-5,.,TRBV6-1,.,TGTGCCAGCAGTCCAGGAAATCAAGAGACCCAGTACTTC,CASSPGNQETQYF
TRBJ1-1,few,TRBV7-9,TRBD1,TGTGCCAGCAGCCCCTCACGGACAGGAATGAACACTGAAGCTTTCTTT,CASSPSRTGMNTEAFF
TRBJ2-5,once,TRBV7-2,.,TGTGCCAGCAGCTTATTGCCTCTTTCGGAGACCCAGTACTTC,CASSLLPLSETQYF
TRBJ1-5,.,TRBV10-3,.,TGTGCCATCAGCCAATACACAGGTTACCCAAATCAGCCCCAGCATTTT,CAISQYTGYPNQPQHF
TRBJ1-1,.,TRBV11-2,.,TGTGCCAGCAGCTTAGCCCTGGCAAAAGGGAGGGGGAGGACTGAAGCTTTCTTT,CASSLALAKGRGRTEAFF
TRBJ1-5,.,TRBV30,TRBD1,TGTGCCTGGAGAGGACAGGCTTATCAGCCCCAGCATTTT,CAWRGQAYQPQHF
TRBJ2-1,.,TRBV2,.,TGTGCCAGGAACCGGGGGAGCGCCAACTCCTACAATGAGCAGTTCTTC,CARNRGSANSYNEQFF
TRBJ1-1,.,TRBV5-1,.,TGCGCCAGCAGCGTGTCGGGGGTGGATACTGAAGCTTTCTTT,CASSVSGVDTEAFF
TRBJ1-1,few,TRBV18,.,TGTGCCAGCTCACCACCGGGACTGGGGAGCACTGAAGCTTTCTTT,CASSPPGLGSTEAFF
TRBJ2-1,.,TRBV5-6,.,TGTGCCAGCAGCTCCTCCGCGGTAGGGCAGTTCTTC,CASSSSAVGQFF
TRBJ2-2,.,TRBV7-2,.,TGTGCCAGCAGCTTAGCCCAGGTCAACACCGGGGAGCTGTTTTTT,CASSLAQVNTGELFF
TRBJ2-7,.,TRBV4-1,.,TGCGCCAGCAGCCGGACTCTTTCCTACGAGCAGTACTTC,CASSRTLSYEQYF
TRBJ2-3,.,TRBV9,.,TGTGCCAGCAGCGTTTCGTCTAGCACAGATACGCAGTATTTT,CASSVSSSTDTQYF
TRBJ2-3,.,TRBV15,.,TGTGCCACCAGCAGAGATTTGGGGGGGCGGACAGATACGCAGTATTTT,CATSRDLGGRTDTQYF
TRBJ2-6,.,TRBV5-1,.,TGCGCCAGCAGCCCACAGGAGTCTGGGGCCAACGTCCTGACTTTC,CASSPQESGANVLTF
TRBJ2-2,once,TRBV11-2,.,TGTGCCAGCAGGCCAGAGAGAGGCGGGGAGCTGTTTTTT,CASRPERGGELFF
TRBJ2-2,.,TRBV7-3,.,TGTGCCAGCACGAACACCGGGGAGCTGTTTTTT,CASTNTGELFF
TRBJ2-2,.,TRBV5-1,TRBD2,TGCGCCAGCAGCTTGGAGCCAGCGGGAGTTCAAACCGGGGAGCTGTTTTTT,CASSLEPAGVQTGELFF
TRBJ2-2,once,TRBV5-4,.,TGTGCCAGCAGCTTGGACAGGGATGCCGGGGAGCTGTTTTTT,CASSLDRDAGELFF
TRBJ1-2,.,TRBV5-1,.,TGCGCCAGCAGCCAGGCGTCCTATGGCTACACCTTC,CASSQASYGYTF
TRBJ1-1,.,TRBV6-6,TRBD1,TGTGCCAGCACCGCGTACGAACAGGGGGTAGGCACTGAAGCTTTCTTT,CASTAYEQGVGTEAFF
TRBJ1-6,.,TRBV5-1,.,TGCGCCAGCAGCTTAATGGGGCTTTATGATTCACCCCTCCACTTT,CASSLMGLYDSPLHF
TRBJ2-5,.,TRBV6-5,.,TGTGCCAGCAGTTTGCTCGGACGGATTGAAGAGACCCAGTACTTC,CASSLLGRIEETQYF
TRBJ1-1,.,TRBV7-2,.,TGTGCCAGCAGCTTAGCTGGGGCGAACACTGAAGCTTTCTTT,CASSLAGANTEAFF
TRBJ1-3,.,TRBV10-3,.,TGTGCCATCAGTGATTTCCGCTCTGGAAACACCATATATTTT,CAISDFRSGNTIYF